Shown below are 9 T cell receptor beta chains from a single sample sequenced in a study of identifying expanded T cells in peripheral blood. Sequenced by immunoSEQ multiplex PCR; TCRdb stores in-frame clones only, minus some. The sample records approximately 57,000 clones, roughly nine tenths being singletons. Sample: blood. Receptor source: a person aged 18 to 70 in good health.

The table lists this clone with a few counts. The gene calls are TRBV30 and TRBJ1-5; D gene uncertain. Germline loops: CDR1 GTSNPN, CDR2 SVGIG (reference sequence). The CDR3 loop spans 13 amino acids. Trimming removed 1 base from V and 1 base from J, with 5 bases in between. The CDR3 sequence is CAWSGASNQPQHF. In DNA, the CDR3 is TGTGCCTGGAGTGGGGCAAGCAATCAGCCCCAGCATTTT.

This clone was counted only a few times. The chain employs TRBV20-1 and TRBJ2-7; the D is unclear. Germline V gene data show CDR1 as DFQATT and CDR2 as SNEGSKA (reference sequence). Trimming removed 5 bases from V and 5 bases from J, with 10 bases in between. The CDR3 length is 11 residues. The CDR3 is CSAEPADEQYF. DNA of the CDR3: TGCAGTGCTGAACCCGCCGACGAGCAGTACTTC.

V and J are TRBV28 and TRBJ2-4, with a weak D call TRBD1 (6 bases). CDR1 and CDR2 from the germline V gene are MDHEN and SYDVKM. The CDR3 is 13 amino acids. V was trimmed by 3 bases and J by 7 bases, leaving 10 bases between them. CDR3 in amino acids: CASSFSQGNIQYF. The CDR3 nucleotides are TGTGCCAGCAGTTTTTCACAGGGTAACATTCAGTACTTC.

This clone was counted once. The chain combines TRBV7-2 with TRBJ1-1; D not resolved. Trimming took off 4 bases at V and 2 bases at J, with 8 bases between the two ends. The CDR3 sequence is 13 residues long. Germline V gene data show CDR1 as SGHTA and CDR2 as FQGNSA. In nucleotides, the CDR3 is TGTGCCAGCAGCTCACAATTAAACACTGAAGCTTTCTTT. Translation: CASSSQLNTEAFF.

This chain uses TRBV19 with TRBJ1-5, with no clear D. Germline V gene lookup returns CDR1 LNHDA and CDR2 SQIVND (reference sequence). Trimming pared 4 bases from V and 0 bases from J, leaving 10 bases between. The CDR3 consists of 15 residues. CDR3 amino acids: CASSTPGYSNQPQHF. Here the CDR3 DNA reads TGTGCCAGTAGTACCCCAGGTTATAGCAATCAGCCCCAGCATTTT.

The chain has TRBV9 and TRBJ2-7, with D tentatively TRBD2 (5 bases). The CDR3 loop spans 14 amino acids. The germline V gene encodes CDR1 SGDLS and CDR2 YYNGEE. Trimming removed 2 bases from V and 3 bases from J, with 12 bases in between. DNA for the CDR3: TGTGCCAGCAGCGTCGGAACTGAGGGCTACGAGCAGTACTTC. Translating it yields CASSVGTEGYEQYF.

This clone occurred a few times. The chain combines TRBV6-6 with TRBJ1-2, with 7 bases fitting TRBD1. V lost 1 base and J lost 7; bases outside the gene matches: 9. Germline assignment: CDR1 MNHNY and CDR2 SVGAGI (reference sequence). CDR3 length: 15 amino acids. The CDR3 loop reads CASSYFQGGSTGYTF. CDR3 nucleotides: TGTGCCAGCAGTTACTTTCAGGGGGGTTCGACTGGCTACACCTTC.

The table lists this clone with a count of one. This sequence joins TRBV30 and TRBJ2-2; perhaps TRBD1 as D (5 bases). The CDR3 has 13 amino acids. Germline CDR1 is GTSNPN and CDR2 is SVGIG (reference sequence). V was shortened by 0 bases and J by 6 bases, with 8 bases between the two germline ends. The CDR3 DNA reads TGTGCCTGGAGTGTAGGGGCGGCCGGGGAGCTGTTTTTT. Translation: CAWSVGAAGELFF.

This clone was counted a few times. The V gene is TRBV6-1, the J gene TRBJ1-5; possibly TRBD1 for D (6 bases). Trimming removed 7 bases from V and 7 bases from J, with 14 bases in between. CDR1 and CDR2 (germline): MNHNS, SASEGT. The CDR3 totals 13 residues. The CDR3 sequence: CASIDAQGQPQHF. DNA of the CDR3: TGTGCCAGCATCGATGCTCAGGGGCAGCCCCAGCATTTT.